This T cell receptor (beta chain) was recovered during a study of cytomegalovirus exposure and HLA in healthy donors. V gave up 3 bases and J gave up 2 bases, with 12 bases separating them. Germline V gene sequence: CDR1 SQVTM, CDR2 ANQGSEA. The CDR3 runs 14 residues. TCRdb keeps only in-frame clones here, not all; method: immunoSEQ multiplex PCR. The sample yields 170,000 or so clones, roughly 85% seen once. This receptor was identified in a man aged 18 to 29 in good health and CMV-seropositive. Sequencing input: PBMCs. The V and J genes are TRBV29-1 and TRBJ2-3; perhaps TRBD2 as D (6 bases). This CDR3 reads CSVDGSGDTDTQYF. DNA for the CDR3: TGCAGCGTTGACGGGAGTGGGGACACAGATACGCAGTATTTT.